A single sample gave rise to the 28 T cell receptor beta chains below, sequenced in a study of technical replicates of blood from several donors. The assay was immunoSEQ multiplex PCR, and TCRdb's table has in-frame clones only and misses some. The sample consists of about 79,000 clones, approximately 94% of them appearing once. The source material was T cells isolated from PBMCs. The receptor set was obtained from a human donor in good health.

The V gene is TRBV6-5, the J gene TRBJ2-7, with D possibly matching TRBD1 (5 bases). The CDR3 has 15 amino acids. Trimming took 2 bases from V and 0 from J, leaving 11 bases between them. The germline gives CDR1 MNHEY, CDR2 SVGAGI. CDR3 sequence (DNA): TGTGCCAGCAGTTACCTCCCGACAGACTCCTACGAGCAGTACTTC. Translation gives CASSYLPTDSYEQYF.

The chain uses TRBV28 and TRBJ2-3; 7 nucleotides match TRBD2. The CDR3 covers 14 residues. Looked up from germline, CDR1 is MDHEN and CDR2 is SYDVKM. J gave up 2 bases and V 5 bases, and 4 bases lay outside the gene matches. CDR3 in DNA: TGTGCCAGCAGTCCGGGACTACTCACAGATACGCAGTATTTT. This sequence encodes CASSPGLLTDTQYF.

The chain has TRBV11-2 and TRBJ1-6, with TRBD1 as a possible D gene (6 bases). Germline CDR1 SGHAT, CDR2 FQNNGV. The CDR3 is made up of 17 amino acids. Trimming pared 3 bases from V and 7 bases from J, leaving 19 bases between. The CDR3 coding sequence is TGTGCCAGCAGCTTCAGCAGGGGAGACGTATCGAATTCACCCCTCCACTTT. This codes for CASSFSRGDVSNSPLHF.

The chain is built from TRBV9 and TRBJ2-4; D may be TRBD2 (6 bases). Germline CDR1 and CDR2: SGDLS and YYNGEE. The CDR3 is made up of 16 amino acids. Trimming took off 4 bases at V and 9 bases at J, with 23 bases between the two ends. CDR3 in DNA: TGTGCCAGCAGCTTTACAGGCCTCCCTAGCGATGCCATTCAGTACTTC. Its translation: CASSFTGLPSDAIQYF.

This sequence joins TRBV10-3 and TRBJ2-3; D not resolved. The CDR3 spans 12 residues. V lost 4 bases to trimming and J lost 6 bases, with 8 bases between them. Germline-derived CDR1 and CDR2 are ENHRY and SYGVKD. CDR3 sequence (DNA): TGTGCCATCAGTGCCCTTGCGGATACGCAGTATTTT. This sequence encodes CAISALADTQYF.

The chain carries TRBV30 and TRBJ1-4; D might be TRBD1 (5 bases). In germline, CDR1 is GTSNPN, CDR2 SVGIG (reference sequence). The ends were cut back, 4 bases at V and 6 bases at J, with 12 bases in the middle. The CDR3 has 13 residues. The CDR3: CAWTMVGDEKLFF. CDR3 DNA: TGTGCCTGGACAATGGTAGGGGATGAAAAACTGTTTTTT.

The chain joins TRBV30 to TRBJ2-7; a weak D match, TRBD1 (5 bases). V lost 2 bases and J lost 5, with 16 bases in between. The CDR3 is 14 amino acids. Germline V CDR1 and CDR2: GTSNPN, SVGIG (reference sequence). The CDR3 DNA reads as TGTGCCTGGAGTTCAGGGTCCTCCCTAGACGAGCAGTACTTC. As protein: CAWSSGSSLDEQYF.

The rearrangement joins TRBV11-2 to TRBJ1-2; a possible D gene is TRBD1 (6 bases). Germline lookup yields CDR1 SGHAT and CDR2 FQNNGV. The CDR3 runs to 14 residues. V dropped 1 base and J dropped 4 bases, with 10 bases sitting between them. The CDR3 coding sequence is TGTGCCAGCAGCTTAGGGGGGCAGACCTATGGCTACACCTTC. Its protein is CASSLGGQTYGYTF.

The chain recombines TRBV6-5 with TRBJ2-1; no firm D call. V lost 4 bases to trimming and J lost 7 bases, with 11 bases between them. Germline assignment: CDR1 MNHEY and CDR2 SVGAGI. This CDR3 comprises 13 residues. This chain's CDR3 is CASSWKQLNEQFF. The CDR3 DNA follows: TGTGCCAGCAGTTGGAAACAGTTGAATGAGCAGTTCTTC.

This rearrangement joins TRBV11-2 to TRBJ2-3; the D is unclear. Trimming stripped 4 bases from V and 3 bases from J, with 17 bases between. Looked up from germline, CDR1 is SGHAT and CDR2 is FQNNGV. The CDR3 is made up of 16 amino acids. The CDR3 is CASSSRVSKSTDTQYF. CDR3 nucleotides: TGTGCCAGCAGCTCACGAGTTAGCAAGTCGACAGATACGCAGTATTTT.

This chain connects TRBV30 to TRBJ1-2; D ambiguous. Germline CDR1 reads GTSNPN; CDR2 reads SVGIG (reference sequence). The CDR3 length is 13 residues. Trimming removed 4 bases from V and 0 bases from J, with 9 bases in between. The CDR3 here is CAWTPGTNYGYTF. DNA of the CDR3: TGTGCCTGGACCCCCGGGACTAACTATGGCTACACCTTC.

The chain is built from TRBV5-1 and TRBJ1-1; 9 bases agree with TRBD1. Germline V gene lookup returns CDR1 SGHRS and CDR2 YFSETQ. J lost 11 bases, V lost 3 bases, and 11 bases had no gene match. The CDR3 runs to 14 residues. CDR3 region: CASSSTTGGASAFF. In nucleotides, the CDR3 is TGCGCCAGCAGCTCCACCACAGGGGGCGCGTCCGCTTTCTTT.

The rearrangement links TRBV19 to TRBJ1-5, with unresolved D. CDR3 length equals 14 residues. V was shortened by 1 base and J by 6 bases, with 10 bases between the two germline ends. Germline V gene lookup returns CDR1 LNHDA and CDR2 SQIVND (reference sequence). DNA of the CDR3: TGTGCCAGTAGTATAGGAGGATTGGGTCAGCCCCAGCATTTT. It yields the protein CASSIGGLGQPQHF.

CDR3 sequence (DNA): TGTGCCAGCAGCCTGTCTTTTGGGGGCGAGGAGACCCAGTACTTC. The encoded protein is CASSLSFGGEETQYF. The chain recombines TRBV4-2 with TRBJ2-5; D perhaps matches TRBD1 (6 bases). V was trimmed by 4 bases and J by 5 bases, leaving 17 bases between them. Germline V gene sequence: CDR1 LGHNA, CDR2 YNFKEQ. The CDR3 length is 15 residues.

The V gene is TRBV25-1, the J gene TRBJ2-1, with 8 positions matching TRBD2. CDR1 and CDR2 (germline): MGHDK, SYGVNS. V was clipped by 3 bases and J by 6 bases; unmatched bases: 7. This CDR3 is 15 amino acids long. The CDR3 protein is CASSDYGGRFNEQFF. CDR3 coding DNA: TGTGCCAGCAGTGACTACGGCGGGAGGTTCAATGAGCAGTTCTTC.

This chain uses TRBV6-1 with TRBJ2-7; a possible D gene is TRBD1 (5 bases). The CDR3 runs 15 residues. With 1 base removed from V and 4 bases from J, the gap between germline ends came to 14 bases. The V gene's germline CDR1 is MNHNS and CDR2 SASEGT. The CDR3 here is CASSEGQPRFYEQYF. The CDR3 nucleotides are TGTGCCAGCAGTGAAGGACAGCCGAGATTTTACGAGCAGTACTTC.

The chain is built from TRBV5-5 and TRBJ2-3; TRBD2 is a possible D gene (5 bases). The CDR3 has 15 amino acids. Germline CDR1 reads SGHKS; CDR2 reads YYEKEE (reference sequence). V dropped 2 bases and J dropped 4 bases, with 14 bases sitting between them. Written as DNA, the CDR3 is TGTGCCAGCAGCTTCTTTGGGGAGTCGGCAGATACGCAGTATTTT. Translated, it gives CASSFFGESADTQYF.

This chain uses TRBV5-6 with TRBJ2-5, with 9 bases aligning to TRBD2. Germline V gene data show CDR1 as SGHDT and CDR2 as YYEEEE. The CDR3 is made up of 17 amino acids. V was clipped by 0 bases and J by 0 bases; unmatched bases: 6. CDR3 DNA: TGTGCCAGCAGCTTGGTATTAGCGGGGGTAAACCAAGAGACCCAGTACTTC. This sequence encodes CASSLVLAGVNQETQYF.

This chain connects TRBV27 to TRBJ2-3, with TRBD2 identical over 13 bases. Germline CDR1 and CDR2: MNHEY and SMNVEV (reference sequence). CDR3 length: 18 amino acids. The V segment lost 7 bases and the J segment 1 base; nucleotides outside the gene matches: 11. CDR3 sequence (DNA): TGTGCCAGCACCGAGAGACTAGCGGGAGGCGAGGGCACAGATACGCAGTATTTT. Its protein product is CASTERLAGGEGTDTQYF.

CDR3 in amino acids: CASSLGQFAFF. CDR3 in DNA: TGTGCCAGCAGTTTAGGGCAGTTTGCTTTCTTT. The chain has TRBV28 and TRBJ1-1; D gene ambiguous. The germline V gene encodes CDR1 MDHEN and CDR2 SYDVKM. The CDR3 is made up of 11 amino acids. Between the trimmed V and J ends, which lost 2 bases and 11 bases, there was a span of 9 bases.

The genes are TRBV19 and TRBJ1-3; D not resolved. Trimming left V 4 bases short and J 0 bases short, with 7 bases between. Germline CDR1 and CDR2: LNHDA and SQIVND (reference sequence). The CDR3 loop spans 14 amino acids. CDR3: CASSRLSSGNTIYF. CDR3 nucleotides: TGTGCCAGTAGTAGGCTTTCCTCTGGAAACACCATATATTTT.

The CDR3 reads CASRLEGENSPLHF. In DNA, the CDR3 is TGCGCCAGCAGGTTAGAAGGGGAAAATTCACCCCTCCACTTT. This chain connects TRBV5-1 to TRBJ1-6; D is possibly TRBD1 (5 bases). Per germline, CDR1 SGHRS and CDR2 YFSETQ. Deletions cut 5 bases from V and 7 bases from J, with 13 bases between. The CDR3 consists of 14 residues. Full variable domain (missing parts from reference TRBV5-1 and TRBJ1-6): KAGVTQTPRYLIKTRGQQVTLSCSPISGHRSVSWYQQTPGQGLQFLFEYFSETQRNKGNFPGRFSGRQFSNSRSEMNVSTLELGDSALYLCASRLEGENSPLHFGNGTRLTVT.

The CDR3 here is CASSLYRTGMKNEQFF. CDR3 DNA sequence: TGTGCCAGCAGTTTATATCGGACAGGGATGAAAAATGAGCAGTTCTTC. The chain joins TRBV27 to TRBJ2-1; 8 nucleotides agree with TRBD1. Germline CDR1 MNHEY, CDR2 SMNVEV (reference sequence). There are 16 residues in the CDR3. The junction had 9 bases not matched to a gene; V was cut back by 1 base and J by 7 bases.

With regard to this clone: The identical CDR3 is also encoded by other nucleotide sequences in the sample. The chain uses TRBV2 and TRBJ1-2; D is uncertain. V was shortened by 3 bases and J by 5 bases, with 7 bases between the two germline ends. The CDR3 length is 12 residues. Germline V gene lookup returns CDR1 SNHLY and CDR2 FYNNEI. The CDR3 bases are TGTGCCAGCAGTGATCGAGGTTATGGCTACACCTTC. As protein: CASSDRGYGYTF.

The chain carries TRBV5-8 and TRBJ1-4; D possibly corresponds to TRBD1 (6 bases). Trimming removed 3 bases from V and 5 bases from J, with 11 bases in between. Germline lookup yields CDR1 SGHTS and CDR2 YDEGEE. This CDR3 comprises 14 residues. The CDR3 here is CASSSDSYNEKLFF. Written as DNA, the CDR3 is TGTGCCAGCAGCTCGGACAGTTACAATGAAAAACTGTTTTTT.

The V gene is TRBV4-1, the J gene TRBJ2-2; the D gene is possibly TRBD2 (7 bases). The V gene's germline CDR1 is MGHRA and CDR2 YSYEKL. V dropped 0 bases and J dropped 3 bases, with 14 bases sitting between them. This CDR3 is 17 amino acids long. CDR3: CASSQDQGLADTGELFF. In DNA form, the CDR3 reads TGCGCCAGCAGCCAAGATCAGGGGCTAGCGGACACCGGGGAGCTGTTTTTT.

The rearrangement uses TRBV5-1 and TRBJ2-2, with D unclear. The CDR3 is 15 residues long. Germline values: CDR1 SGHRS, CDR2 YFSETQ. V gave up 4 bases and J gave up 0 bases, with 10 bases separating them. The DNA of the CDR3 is TGCGCCAGCAGCCCAGAGGCCGCGAACACCGGGGAGCTGTTTTTT. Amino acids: CASSPEAANTGELFF.

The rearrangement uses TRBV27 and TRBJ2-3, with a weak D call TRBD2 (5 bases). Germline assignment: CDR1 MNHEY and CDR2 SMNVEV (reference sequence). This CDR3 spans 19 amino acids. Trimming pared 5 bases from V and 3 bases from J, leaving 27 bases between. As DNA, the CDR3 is TGTGCCAGCAGTCCTCCTTACTCCCTAACGCGAAGAGGGACAGATACGCAGTATTTT. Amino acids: CASSPPYSLTRRGTDTQYF.